Presented here are 10 T cell receptor beta chains from one specimen sequenced in a study of T cell repertoires in cytomegalovirus infection. TCRdb ran MiXCR on the reads and lists one entry per CDR3 protein. This sample carries 300,000 to 400,000 distinct CDR3 sequences, just under 30% of them seen once, and the ten largest clones take over 15%. Their antigens remain unidentified. The material was cultured PBMCs, obtained from culture after CMV antigen stimulation. The receptors here all came from a human donor in good health (CMV status not recorded). Some clones in this sample may be carry-over from other donors' samples.

V and J are TRBV7-3 and TRBJ2-1; 8 bases are a match to TRBD1. In germline, CDR1 is SGHTA, CDR2 FQGTGA. The CDR3 is 13 amino acids. Trimming at V came to 3 bases and at J to 9 bases, leaving 4 bases not matched to a gene. This chain's CDR3 is CASSFDRGGEQFF. The CDR3 nucleotides read TGTGCCAGCAGCTTTGACAGGGGAGGTGAGCAGTTCTTC.

The CDR3 nucleotides are TGTGCCAGCAGTTTCCTGGGGACTGAAGCTTTCTTT. It codes for CASSFLGTEAFF. The J gene is TRBJ1-1, the V gene TRBV27; D gene uncertain. Per germline, CDR1 MNHEY and CDR2 SMNVEV (reference sequence). The germline V and J ends were trimmed by 3 bases and 5 bases, with 7 bases remaining between them. The CDR3 is 12 amino acids.

The chain employs TRBV27 and TRBJ1-1; 8 nucleotides align to TRBD1. The germline V gene has CDR1 MNHEY and CDR2 SMNVEV (reference sequence). The CDR3 spans 16 residues. V lost 6 bases, J lost 0 bases, and 9 bases stayed unmatched. CDR3: CASSRGQGPMNTEAFF. In DNA form, the CDR3 reads TGTGCCAGCAGCCGCGGACAGGGACCAATGAACACTGAAGCTTTCTTT.

This clonotype turned up a few times. For the CDR3, the DNA is TGTGCCAGCAGTTTAGGTGGGGCCAGATCTAACTATGGCTACACCTTC. Translation gives CASSLGGARSNYGYTF. This chain links TRBV28 with TRBJ1-2; weak D call: TRBD1 (5 bases). CDR3 size: 16 residues. From germline, CDR1 is MDHEN and CDR2 SYDVKM. The V end lost 2 bases, the J end lost 0 bases, and 13 bases lay between the germline ends.

This clonotype occurred many times. The rearrangement joins TRBV7-2 to TRBJ1-1; the D gene is possibly TRBD1 (6 bases). Trimming cost V 5 bases and J 0 bases, with 16 bases left between them. Germline loops: CDR1 SGHTA, CDR2 FQGNSA. CDR3 length equals 16 residues. The CDR3 region is CASSPQGRGLNTEAFF. In DNA form, the CDR3 reads TGTGCCAGCAGCCCCCAGGGCAGGGGCCTGAACACTGAAGCTTTCTTT. Full variable domain (missing parts from reference TRBV7-2 and TRBJ1-1): GAGVSQSPSNKVTEKGKDVELRCDPISGHTALYWYRQSLGQGLEFLIYFQGNSAPDKSGLPSDRFSAERTGGSVSTLTIQRTQQEDSAVYLCASSPQGRGLNTEAFFGQGTRLTVV.

The V gene is TRBV27, the J gene TRBJ1-5, with TRBD1 matching over 8 bases. J gave up 4 bases and V 8 bases, and 13 bases lay outside the gene matches. CDR3 size: 16 residues. Per germline, CDR1 MNHEY and CDR2 SMNVEV (reference sequence). The chain's CDR3 is CASSVSGQVFNQPQHF. CDR3 DNA sequence: TGTGCCAGCTCAGTTTCGGGACAGGTTTTTAATCAGCCCCAGCATTTT.

This clonotype appeared many times. The chain joins TRBV7-3 to TRBJ2-5; tentatively, D is TRBD2 (5 bases). The length of the CDR3 is 16 residues. V was cut by 5 bases and J by 5 bases, with 21 bases left in between. The germline V gene has CDR1 SGHTA and CDR2 FQGTGA. CDR3 amino acids: CASSPTGIGRSETQYF. The CDR3 nucleotides read TGTGCCAGCAGCCCTACCGGGATTGGACGGTCGGAGACCCAGTACTTC.

The J gene is TRBJ2-5, the V gene TRBV18; 10 nucleotides match TRBD1. The CDR3 runs to 17 residues. After removal of 3 bases from V and 2 bases from J, the junction contained 9 bases not matched to a gene. CDR1 is KGHSH and CDR2 is LQKENI in the germline V gene. This CDR3 is CASSPLPGTGDQETQYF. Here the CDR3 DNA reads TGTGCCAGCTCACCCTTACCCGGGACAGGGGATCAAGAGACCCAGTACTTC.

This clonotype appeared a few times. The rearrangement uses TRBV29-1 and TRBJ2-4, with D uncertain. The CDR3 totals 13 residues. Looked up from germline, CDR1 is SQVTM and CDR2 is ANQGSEA. Trimming stripped 4 bases from V and 0 bases from J, with 7 bases between. The CDR3 DNA sequence: TGCAGCGTTGGAGGTAGAGCCAAAAACATTCAGTACTTC. It specifies CSVGGRAKNIQYF.

Ten or more counts support this clonotype. CDR3 sequence (DNA): TGTGCCAGCAGTTTCCTAGCGCCAGATACGCAGTATTTT. Translating it yields CASSFLAPDTQYF. V usage is TRBV12-3 or TRBV12-4 and J usage is TRBJ2-3, with a weak D call TRBD2 (6 bases). V was cut by 3 bases and J by 4 bases, with 8 bases left in between. CDR3 length: 13 amino acids.